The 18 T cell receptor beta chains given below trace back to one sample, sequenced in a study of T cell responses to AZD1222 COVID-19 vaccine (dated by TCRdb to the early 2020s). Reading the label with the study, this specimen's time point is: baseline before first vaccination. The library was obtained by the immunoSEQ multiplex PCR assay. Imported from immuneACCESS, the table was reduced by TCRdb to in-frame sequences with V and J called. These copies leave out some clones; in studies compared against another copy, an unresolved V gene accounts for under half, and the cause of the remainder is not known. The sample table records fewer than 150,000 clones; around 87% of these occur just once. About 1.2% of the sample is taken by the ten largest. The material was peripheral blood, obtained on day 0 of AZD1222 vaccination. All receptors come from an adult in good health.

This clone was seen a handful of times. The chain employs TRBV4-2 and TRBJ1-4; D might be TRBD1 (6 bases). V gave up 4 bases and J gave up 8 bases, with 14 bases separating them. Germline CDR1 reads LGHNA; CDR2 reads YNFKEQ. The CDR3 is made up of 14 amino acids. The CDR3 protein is CASSRTVGKEKLFF. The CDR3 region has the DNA TGTGCCAGCAGCCGGACAGTGGGTAAAGAAAAACTGTTTTTT.

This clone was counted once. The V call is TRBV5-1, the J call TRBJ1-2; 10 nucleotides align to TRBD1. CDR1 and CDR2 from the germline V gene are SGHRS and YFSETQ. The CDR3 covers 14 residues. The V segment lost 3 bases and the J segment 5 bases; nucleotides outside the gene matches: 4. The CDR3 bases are TGCGCCAGCAGCTCTGACAGGGGGCTGTATGGCTACACCTTC. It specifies CASSSDRGLYGYTF.

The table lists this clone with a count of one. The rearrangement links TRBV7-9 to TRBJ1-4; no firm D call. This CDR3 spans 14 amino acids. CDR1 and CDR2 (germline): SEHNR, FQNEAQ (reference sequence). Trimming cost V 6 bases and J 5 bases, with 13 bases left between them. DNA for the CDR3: TGTGCCAGCAGACCACCGGGGAGAAATGAAAAACTGTTTTTT. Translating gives CASRPPGRNEKLFF.

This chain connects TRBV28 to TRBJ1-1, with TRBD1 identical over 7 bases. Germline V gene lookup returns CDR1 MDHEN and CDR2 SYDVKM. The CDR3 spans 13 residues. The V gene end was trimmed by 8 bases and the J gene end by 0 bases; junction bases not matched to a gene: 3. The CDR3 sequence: CASLGQLNTEAFF. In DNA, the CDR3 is TGTGCCAGCCTGGGACAGCTGAACACTGAAGCTTTCTTT.

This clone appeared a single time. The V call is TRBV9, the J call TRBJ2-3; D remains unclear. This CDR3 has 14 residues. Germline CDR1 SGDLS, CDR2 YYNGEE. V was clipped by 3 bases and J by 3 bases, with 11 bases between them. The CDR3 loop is CASSGGSKTDTQYF. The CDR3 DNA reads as TGTGCCAGCAGCGGTGGCTCGAAGACAGATACGCAGTATTTT.

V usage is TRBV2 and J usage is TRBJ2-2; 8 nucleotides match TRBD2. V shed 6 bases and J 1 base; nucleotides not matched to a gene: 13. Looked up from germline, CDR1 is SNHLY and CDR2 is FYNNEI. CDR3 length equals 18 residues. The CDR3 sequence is CASSETGGGRLNTGELFF. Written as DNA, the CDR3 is TGTGCCAGCAGCGAAACCGGGGGGGGCCGACTGAACACCGGGGAGCTGTTTTTT.

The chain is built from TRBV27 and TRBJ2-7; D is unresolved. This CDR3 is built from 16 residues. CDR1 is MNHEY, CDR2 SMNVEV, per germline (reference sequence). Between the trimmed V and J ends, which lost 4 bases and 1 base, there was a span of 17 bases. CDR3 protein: CASSSLLGKLSYEQYF. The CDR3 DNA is TGTGCCAGCAGTTCCCTCCTAGGGAAACTGTCCTACGAGCAGTACTTC.

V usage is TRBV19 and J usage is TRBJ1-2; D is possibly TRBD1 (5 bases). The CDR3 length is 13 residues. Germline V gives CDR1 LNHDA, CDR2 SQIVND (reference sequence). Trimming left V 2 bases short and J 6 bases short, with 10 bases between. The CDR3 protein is CASSIQGRDGYTF. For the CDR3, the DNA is TGTGCCAGTAGTATACAGGGTCGCGATGGCTACACCTTC.

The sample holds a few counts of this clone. In nucleotides, the CDR3 is TGTGCCAGCGGGGAGGGCGACAGCTCCTACGAGCAGTACTTC. This encodes CASGEGDSSYEQYF. The V and J genes are TRBV11-2 and TRBJ2-7; 7 bases match TRBD2. J was trimmed by 0 bases and V by 8 bases; bases with no gene match: 7. The CDR3 runs to 14 residues. CDR1 SGHAT and CDR2 FQNNGV come from the germline V gene.

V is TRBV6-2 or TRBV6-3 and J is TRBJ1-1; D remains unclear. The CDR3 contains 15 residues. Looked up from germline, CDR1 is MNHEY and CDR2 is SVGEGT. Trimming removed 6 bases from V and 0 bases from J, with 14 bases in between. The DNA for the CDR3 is TGTGCCAGCAGCTCCGGCCGGGCCATGAACACTGAAGCTTTCTTT. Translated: CASSSGRAMNTEAFF.

Here the CDR3 DNA reads TGTGCCAGCAGCTTAAGCGCCAGGAGGGTGGGTGAAAAACTGTTTTTT. This translates into CASSLSARRVGEKLFF. The chain combines TRBV11-2 with TRBJ1-4, with D unresolved. The CDR3 sequence is 16 residues long. V lost 2 bases to trimming and J lost 7 bases, with 17 bases between them. Germline CDR1 reads SGHAT; CDR2 reads FQNNGV.

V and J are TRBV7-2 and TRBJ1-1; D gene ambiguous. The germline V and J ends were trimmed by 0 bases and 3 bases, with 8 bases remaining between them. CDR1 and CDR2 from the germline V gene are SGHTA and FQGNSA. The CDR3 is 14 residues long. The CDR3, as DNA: TGTGCCAGCAGCTTAGCCTTCCGGTACACTGAAGCTTTCTTT. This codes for CASSLAFRYTEAFF. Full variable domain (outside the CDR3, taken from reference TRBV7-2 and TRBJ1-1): GAGVSQSPSNKVTEKGKDVELRCDPISGHTALYWYRQSLGQGLEFLIYFQGNSAPDKSGLPSDRFSAERTGGSVSTLTIQRTQQEDSAVYLCASSLAFRYTEAFFGQGTRLTVV.

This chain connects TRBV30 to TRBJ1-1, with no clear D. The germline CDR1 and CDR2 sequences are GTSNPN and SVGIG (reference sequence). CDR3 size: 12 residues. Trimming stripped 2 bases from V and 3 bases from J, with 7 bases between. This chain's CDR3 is CAWSPGDTEAFF. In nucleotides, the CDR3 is TGTGCCTGGAGTCCGGGCGACACTGAAGCTTTCTTT.

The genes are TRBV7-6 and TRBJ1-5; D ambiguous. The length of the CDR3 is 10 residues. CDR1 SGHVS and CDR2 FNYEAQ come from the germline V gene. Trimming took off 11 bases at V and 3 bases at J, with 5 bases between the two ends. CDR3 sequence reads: CAWDNQPQHF. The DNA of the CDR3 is TGTGCCTGGGACAATCAGCCCCAGCATTTT.

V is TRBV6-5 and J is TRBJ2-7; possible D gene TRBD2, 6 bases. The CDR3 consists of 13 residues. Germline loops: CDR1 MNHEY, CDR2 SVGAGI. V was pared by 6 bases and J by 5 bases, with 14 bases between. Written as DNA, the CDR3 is TGTGCCAGCAGCCCCGGGACTTTCAACGAGCAGTACTTC. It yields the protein CASSPGTFNEQYF.

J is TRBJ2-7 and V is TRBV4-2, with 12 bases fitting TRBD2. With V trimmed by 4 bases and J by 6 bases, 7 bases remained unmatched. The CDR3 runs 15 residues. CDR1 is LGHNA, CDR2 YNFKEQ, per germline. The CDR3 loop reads CASSPRGLAGLEQYF. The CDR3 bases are TGTGCCAGCAGCCCTAGAGGACTAGCGGGGCTCGAGCAGTACTTC.

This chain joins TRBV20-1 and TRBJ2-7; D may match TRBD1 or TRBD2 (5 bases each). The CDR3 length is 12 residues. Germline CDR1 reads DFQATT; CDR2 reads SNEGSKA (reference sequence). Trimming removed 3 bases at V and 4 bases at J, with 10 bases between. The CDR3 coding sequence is TGCAGTGCTAGTCGGGGCGAATACGAGCAGTACTTC. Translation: CSASRGEYEQYF.

The CDR3 region is CASRDGDRTMNTEAFF. The CDR3 nucleotides read TGCGCCAGCAGGGATGGAGACAGGACTATGAACACTGAAGCTTTCTTT. The rearrangement uses TRBV5-1 and TRBJ1-1; TRBD1 might be the D (6 bases). The V gene's germline CDR1 is SGHRS and CDR2 YFSETQ. V lost 5 bases, J lost 0 bases, and 17 bases lay in between. The CDR3 runs 16 residues. The complete variable domain, with remaining parts taken from reference TRBV5-1 and TRBJ1-1, reads KAGVTQTPRYLIKTRGQQVTLSCSPISGHRSVSWYQQTPGQGLQFLFEYFSETQRNKGNFPGRFSGRQFSNSRSEMNVSTLELGDSALYLCASRDGDRTMNTEAFFGQGTRLTVV.